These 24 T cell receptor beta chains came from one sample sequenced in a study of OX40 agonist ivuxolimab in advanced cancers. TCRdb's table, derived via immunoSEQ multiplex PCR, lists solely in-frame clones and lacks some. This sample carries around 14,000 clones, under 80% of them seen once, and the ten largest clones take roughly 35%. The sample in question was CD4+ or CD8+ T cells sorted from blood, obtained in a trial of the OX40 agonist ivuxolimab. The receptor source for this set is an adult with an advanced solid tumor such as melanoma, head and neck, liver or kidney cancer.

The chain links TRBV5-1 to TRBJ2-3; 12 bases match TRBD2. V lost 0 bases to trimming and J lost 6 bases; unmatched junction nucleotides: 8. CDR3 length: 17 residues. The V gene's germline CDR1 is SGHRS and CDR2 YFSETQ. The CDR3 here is CASSLGVTSGSIDTQYF. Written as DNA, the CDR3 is TGCGCCAGCAGCTTGGGGGTGACTAGCGGGAGTATTGATACGCAGTATTTT.

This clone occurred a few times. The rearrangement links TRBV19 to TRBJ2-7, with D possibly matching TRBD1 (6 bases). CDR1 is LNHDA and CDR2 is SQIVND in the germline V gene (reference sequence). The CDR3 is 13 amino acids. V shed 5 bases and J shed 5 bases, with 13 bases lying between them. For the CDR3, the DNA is TGTGCCAGTAGTTCAGACAGGTTCCACGAGCAGTACTTC. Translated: CASSSDRFHEQYF.

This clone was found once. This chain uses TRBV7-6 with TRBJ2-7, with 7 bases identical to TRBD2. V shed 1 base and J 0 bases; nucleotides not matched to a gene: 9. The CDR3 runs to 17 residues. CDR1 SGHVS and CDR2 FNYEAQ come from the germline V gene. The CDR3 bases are TGTGCCAGCAGCTTAGGGGAGGGACTTACTAGCTCCTACGAGCAGTACTTC. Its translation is CASSLGEGLTSSYEQYF.

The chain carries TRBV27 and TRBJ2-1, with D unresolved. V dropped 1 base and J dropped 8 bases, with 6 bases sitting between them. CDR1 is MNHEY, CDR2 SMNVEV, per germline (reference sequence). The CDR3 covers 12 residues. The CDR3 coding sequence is TGTGCCAGCAGTTTATTGGGGTATGAGCAGTTCTTC. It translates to CASSLLGYEQFF.

The CDR3 DNA reads as TGTGCCAGCAGTGACCCGGGACAGGGGCCAACGCCTAACGAGCAGTACTTC. Its protein is CASSDPGQGPTPNEQYF. This chain connects TRBV6-4 to TRBJ2-7, with 10 bases matching TRBD1. With V trimmed by 2 bases and J by 5 bases, 12 bases remained unmatched. The CDR3 spans 17 residues. The germline CDR1 and CDR2 sequences are MRHNA and SNTAGT.

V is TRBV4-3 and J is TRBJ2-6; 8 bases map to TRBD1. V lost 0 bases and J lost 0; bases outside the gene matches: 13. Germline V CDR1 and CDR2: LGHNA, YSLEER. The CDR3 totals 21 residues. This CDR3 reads CASSQEGTGVSLLSGANVLTF. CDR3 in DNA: TGCGCCAGCAGCCAAGAAGGGACAGGAGTTTCCCTGCTCTCTGGGGCCAACGTCCTGACTTTC.

CDR3 DNA sequence: TGCGCCAGCAGTGAGGCGACAGGGGCTAGCACAGATACGCAGTATTTT. It encodes CASSEATGASTDTQYF. The chain uses TRBV10-1 and TRBJ2-3, with TRBD1 matching 8 bases. CDR1 WNHNN and CDR2 SYGVQD come from the germline V gene (reference sequence). V dropped 2 bases and J dropped 0; count of bases not matched to a gene: 4. The CDR3 sequence is 16 residues long.

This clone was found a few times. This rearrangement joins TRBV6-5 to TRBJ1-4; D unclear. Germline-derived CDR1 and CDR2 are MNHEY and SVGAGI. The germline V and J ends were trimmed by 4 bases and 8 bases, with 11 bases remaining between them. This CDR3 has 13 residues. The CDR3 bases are TGTGCCAGCAGTTTTTTGGGAGACGAAAAACTGTTTTTT. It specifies CASSFLGDEKLFF.

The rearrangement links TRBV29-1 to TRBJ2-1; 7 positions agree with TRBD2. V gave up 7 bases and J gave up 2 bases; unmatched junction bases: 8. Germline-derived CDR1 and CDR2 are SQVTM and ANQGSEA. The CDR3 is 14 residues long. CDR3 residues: CSARAGTTYNEQFF. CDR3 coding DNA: TGCAGCGCCAGAGCCGGGACTACCTACAATGAGCAGTTCTTC.

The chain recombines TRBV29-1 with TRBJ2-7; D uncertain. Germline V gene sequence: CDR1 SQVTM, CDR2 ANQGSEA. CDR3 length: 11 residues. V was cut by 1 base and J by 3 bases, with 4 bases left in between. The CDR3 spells CSVEADYEQYF. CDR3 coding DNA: TGCAGCGTTGAAGCCGACTACGAGCAGTACTTC.

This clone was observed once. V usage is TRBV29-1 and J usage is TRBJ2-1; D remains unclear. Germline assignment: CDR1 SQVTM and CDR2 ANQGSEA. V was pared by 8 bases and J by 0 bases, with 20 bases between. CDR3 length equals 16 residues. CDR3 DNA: TGCAGCACACTGTCGCCAGCCGTAAGCTCCTACAATGAGCAGTTCTTC. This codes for CSTLSPAVSSYNEQFF.

The CDR3, as DNA: TGTGCCAGCAGTTACCTCAATCAGCCCCAGCATTTT. This sequence encodes CASSYLNQPQHF. The chain carries TRBV6-5 and TRBJ1-5; D call uncertain. The CDR3 is 12 amino acids. The V end was cut by 2 bases, the J end by 3 bases, with 2 bases between. The germline CDR1 and CDR2 sequences are MNHEY and SVGAGI.

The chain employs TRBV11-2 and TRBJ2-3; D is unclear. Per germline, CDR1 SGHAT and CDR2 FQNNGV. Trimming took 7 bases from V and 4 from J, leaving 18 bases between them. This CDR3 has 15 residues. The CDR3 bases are TGTGCCAGCAAACTGGGTTCGAGGCACGCAGATACGCAGTATTTT. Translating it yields CASKLGSRHADTQYF. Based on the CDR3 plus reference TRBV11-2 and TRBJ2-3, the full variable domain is EAGVAQSPRYKIIEKRQSVAFWCNPISGHATLYWYQQILGQGPKLLIQFQNNGVVDDSQLPKDRFSAERLKGVDSTLKIQPAKLEDSAVYLCASKLGSRHADTQYFGPGTRLTVL.

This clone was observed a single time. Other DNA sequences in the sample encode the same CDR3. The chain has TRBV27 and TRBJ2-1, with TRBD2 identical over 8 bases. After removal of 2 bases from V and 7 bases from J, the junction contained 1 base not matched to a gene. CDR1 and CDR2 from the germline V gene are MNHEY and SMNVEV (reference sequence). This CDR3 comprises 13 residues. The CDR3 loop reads CASSLAGGNEQFF. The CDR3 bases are TGTGCCAGCAGTTTAGCGGGGGGAAATGAGCAGTTCTTC.

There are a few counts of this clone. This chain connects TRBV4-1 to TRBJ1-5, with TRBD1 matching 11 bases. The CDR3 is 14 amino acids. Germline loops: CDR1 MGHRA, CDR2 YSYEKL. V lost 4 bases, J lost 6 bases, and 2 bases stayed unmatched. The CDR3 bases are TGCGCCAGCAGCCCGGGACAGGGGGGTCAGCCCCAGCATTTT. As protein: CASSPGQGGQPQHF.

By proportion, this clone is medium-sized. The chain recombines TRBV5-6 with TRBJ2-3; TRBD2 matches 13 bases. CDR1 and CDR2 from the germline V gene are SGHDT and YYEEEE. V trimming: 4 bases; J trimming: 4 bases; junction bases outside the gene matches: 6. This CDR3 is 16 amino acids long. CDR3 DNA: TGTGCCAGCAGCCCCGGACTAGCGGGAGTTTCAGATACGCAGTATTTT. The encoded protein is CASSPGLAGVSDTQYF.

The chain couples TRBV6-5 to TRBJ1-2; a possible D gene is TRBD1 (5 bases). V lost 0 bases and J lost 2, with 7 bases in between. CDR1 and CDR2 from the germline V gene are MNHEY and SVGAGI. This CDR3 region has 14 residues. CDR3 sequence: CASSYSEGNYGYTF. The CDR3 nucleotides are TGTGCCAGCAGTTACTCGGAGGGGAACTATGGCTACACCTTC.

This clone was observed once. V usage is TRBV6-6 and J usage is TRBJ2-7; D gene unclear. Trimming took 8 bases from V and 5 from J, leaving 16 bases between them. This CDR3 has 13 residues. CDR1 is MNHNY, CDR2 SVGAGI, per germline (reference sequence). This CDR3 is CASAASRWDEQYF. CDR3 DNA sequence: TGTGCCAGCGCGGCATCTCGTTGGGACGAGCAGTACTTC.

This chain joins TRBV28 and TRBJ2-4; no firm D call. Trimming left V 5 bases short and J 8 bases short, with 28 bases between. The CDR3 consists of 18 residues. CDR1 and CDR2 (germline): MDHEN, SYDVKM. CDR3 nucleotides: TGTGCCAGCAGTCCCCTCCGAGTTGGCAGCGTTGGAGTGGACATTCAGTACTTC. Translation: CASSPLRVGSVGVDIQYF.

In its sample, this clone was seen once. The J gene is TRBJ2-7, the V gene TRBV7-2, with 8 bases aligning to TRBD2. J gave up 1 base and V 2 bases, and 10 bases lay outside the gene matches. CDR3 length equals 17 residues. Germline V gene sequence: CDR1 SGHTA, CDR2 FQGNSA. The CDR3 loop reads CASSLFRPGGVSYEQYF. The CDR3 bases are TGTGCCAGCAGCTTATTTAGGCCGGGAGGGGTTTCCTACGAGCAGTACTTC.

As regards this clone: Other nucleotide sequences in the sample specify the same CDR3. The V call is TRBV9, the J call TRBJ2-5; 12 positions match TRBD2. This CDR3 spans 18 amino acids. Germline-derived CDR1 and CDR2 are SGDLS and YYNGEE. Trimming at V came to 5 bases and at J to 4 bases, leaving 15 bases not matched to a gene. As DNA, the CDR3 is TGTGCCAGCAGTCCGACGGGACTAGCGGGCCCTGAGGGAGAGACCCAGTACTTC. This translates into CASSPTGLAGPEGETQYF.

CDR3 bases: TGTGCCAGCAGCCTAACTCCGAACACCGGGGAGCTGTTTTTT. Its translation is CASSLTPNTGELFF. The chain joins TRBV13 to TRBJ2-2, with D unresolved. V dropped 5 bases and J dropped 0 bases, with 7 bases sitting between them. CDR1 is PRHDT and CDR2 is FYEKMQ in the germline V gene (reference sequence). The CDR3 covers 14 residues.

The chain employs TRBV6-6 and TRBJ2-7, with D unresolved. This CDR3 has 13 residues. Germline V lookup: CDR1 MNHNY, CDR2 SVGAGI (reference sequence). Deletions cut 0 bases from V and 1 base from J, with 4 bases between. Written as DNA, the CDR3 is TGTGCCAGCAGTTACTCGGAGTCCTACGAGCAGTACTTC. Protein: CASSYSESYEQYF.

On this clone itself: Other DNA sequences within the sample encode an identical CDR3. The CDR3 spells CASSLVGRGHTGELFF. CDR3 bases: TGCGCCAGCAGCTTGGTTGGTAGGGGTCACACCGGGGAGCTGTTTTTT. The chain employs TRBV5-1 and TRBJ2-2; D is perhaps TRBD1 (5 bases). This CDR3 is built from 16 residues. In germline, CDR1 is SGHRS, CDR2 YFSETQ. V shed 0 bases and J shed 3 bases, with 12 bases lying between them.